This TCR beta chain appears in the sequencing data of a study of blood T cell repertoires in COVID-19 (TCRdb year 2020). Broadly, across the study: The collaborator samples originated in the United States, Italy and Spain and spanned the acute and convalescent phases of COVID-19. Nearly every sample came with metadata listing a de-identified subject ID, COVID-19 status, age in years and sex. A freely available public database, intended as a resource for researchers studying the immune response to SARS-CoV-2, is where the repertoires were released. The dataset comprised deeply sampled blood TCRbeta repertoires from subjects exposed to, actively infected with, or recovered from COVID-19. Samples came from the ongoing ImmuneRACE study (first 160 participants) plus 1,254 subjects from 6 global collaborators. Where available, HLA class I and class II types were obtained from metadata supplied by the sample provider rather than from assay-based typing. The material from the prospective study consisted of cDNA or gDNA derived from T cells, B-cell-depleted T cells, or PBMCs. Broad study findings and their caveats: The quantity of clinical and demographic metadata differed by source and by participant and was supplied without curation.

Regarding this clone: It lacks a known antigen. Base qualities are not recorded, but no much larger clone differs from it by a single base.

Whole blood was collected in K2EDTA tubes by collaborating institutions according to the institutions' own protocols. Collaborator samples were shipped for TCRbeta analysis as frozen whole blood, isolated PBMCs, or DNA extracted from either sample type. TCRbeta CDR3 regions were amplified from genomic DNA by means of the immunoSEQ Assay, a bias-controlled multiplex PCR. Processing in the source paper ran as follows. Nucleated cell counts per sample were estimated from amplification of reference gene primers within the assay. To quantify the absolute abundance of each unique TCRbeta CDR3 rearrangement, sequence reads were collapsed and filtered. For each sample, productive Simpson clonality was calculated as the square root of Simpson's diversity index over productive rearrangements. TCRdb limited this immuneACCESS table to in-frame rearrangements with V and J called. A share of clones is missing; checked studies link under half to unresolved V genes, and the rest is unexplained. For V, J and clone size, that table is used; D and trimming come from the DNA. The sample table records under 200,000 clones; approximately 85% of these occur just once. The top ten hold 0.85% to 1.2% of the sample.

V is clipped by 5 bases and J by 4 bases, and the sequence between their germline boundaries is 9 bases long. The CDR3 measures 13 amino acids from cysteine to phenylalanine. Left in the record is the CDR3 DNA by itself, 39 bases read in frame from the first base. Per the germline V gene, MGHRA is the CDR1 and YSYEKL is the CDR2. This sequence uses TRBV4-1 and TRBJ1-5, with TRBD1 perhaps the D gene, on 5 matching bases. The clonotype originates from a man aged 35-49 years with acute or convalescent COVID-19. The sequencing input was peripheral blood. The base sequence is TGCGCCAGCAGCGTACAGGATAATCAGCCCCAGCATTTT. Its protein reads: CASSVQDNQPQHF.